This TCR beta chain was recovered during a study of control samples from healthy donors and cancer patients. Germline-derived CDR1 and CDR2 are SGHRS and YFSETQ. CDR3 size: 16 residues. V gave up 0 bases and J gave up 6 bases, with 17 bases separating them. Sequencing was performed with immunoSEQ multiplex PCR; in TCRdb, only in-frame clones are kept and a portion is missing. This table holds approximately 97,000 clones, around 85% found once. The V and J genes are TRBV5-1 and TRBJ2-3; tentative D call: TRBD1 (5 bases). The clonotype was recovered from a man aged 25-45 years in good health. The sequenced material came from blood. CDR3 protein: CASSLGTSTKSDTQYF. The CDR3 nucleotides read TGCGCCAGCAGCTTGGGGACAAGTACCAAGTCCGATACGCAGTATTTT.